The 10 T cell receptor beta chains below come from one sample, sequenced in a study of blood T cell repertoires in COVID-19. Repertoires were generated with immunoSEQ multiplex PCR, while TCRdb's copy carries only in-frame clones and drops some. The repertoire includes 250,000 to 350,000 clones, 87% of them detected once, and 8% to 9.5% sits in the top ten. Sequencing was performed on PBMCs or T cells enriched from blood (not recorded which). The receptors were gathered from a woman aged 18-35 years who had recovered from COVID-19.

J is TRBJ2-7 and V is TRBV7-7; the match to TRBD2 covers 10 bases. This CDR3 has 15 amino acids. Trimming cost V 5 bases and J 4 bases; bases outside gene matches: 8. The germline V gene has CDR1 SSHAT and CDR2 FNYEAQ (reference sequence). In DNA, the CDR3 is TGTGCCAGCAGCCCTCTAGCGGGAGTTTCGTACGAGCAGTACTTC. Translated, it gives CASSPLAGVSYEQYF.

The rearrangement links TRBV4-1 to TRBJ1-2; a weak D match, TRBD1 (6 bases). The germline gives CDR1 MGHRA, CDR2 YSYEKL. The CDR3 covers 15 residues. V was shortened by 1 base and J by 5 bases, with 14 bases between the two germline ends. CDR3 nucleotides: TGCGCCAGCAGCCAAGCCGCGACAGGCTTGTATGGCTACACCTTC. Amino acids: CASSQAATGLYGYTF.

The chain carries TRBV6-2 or TRBV6-3 and TRBJ2-7; 10 bases agree with TRBD2. CDR1 is MNHEY, CDR2 SVGEGT, per germline. The CDR3 runs 18 residues. With 0 bases clipped from V and 5 bases from J, the junction kept 13 bases outside the gene matches. In DNA form, the CDR3 reads TGTGCCAGCAGTTACTCGAGTATTTCGACTAGCGGGCCCCACGAGCAGTACTTC. Amino acids: CASSYSSISTSGPHEQYF.

The DNA of the CDR3 is TGCGCCAGCAGCTTGGATCCGGGACAGAGCTCCTACGAGCAGTACTTC. The encoded protein is CASSLDPGQSSYEQYF. This chain connects TRBV5-1 to TRBJ2-7; 7 bases line up with TRBD1. This CDR3 has 16 amino acids. Germline V gene data show CDR1 as SGHRS and CDR2 as YFSETQ. The V and J ends lost 0 bases and 0 bases, in that order; junction bases with no gene match: 6. Full variable domain (missing parts from reference TRBV5-1 and TRBJ2-7): KAGVTQTPRYLIKTRGQQVTLSCSPISGHRSVSWYQQTPGQGLQFLFEYFSETQRNKGNFPGRFSGRQFSNSRSEMNVSTLELGDSALYLCASSLDPGQSSYEQYFGPGTRLTVT.

V and J are TRBV11-3 and TRBJ1-6; no definite D call. Germline V lookup: CDR1 SGHNT, CDR2 YENEEA. V was trimmed by 3 bases and J by 6 bases, leaving 6 bases between them. CDR3 length: 13 amino acids. CDR3 DNA: TGTGCCAGCAGCTTCGACATTAATTCACCCCTCCACTTT. It encodes CASSFDINSPLHF.

CDR3 nucleotides: TGTGCCAGCAGCTTAGAGGGACAGGGTTTTGTTGCTAACACCTTC. It encodes CASSLEGQGFVANTF. This rearrangement joins TRBV7-9 to TRBJ1-2; 9 bases are shared with TRBD1. J lost 12 bases, V lost 1 base, and 12 bases had no gene match. Germline V CDR1 and CDR2: SEHNR, FQNEAQ (reference sequence). The CDR3 runs 15 residues.

This chain connects TRBV28 to TRBJ1-2, with D tentatively TRBD1 (5 bases). The CDR3 is made up of 17 amino acids. The germline CDR1 and CDR2 sequences are MDHEN and SYDVKM. Trimming shortened V by 9 bases and J by 3 bases, and 26 bases separated the two germline ends. The CDR3 nucleotides read TGTGCCAGTAAGATCAGGACACCCTCCACCGCTCACTATGGCTACACCTTC. It codes for CASKIRTPSTAHYGYTF.

J is TRBJ2-3 and V is TRBV7-9; 8 bases agree with TRBD2. The V segment lost 7 bases and the J segment 4 bases; nucleotides outside the gene matches: 10. Germline CDR1 is SEHNR and CDR2 is FQNEAQ (reference sequence). This CDR3 has 15 residues. The CDR3 nucleotides read TGTGCCAGCAATTATGGAGCGGGAGAGTCAGATACGCAGTATTTT. This sequence encodes CASNYGAGESDTQYF.

The rearrangement joins TRBV5-1 to TRBJ1-2; perhaps TRBD1 as D (6 bases). Trimming cost V 1 base and J 3 bases, with 19 bases left between them. This CDR3 is built from 17 residues. Per germline, CDR1 SGHRS and CDR2 YFSETQ. The CDR3 protein is CASSLRVLRDTYYGYTF. In DNA, the CDR3 is TGCGCCAGCAGCTTGCGCGTCCTACGGGACACTTACTATGGCTACACCTTC.

The CDR3 spells CASSFSWNSGANVLTF. CDR3 nucleotide sequence: TGTGCCAGCAGCTTTAGCTGGAACTCTGGGGCCAACGTCCTGACTTTC. This chain joins TRBV7-9 and TRBJ2-6, with D hard to call. The CDR3 spans 16 residues. V lost 3 bases, J lost 0 bases, and 9 bases lay in between. Germline values: CDR1 SEHNR, CDR2 FQNEAQ (reference sequence).